This T cell receptor (beta chain) was captured by sequencing in a study of shared T cell receptors in the human thymus. The table came from immunoSEQ multiplex PCR; TCRdb's copy has only in-frame clones and leaves some out. The table lists about 380,000 clones, 85% to 95% of them singletons. CDR1 and CDR2 (germline): MNHEY, SVGAGI. Between the trimmed V and J ends, which lost 0 bases and 7 bases, there was a span of 10 bases. This CDR3 has 13 residues. The sequencing input was thymocytes. The genes are TRBV6-5 and TRBJ2-7; D is ambiguous. This receptor was identified in a human donor. CDR3 amino acids: CASSYSLLGEQYF. As DNA, the CDR3 is TGTGCCAGCAGTTACTCGCTTTTGGGAGAGCAGTACTTC.